Sequencing of this T cell receptor (beta chain) was carried out in a study of CD8+ T cells in alopecia areata. This clone appeared a single time. The antigen remains undetermined. Sorting of PBMCs yielded the CD4+ and CD8+ T cells. Notes on the study in general: Sequencing of scalp tissue also captures the resident alphabeta T cells of normal skin. The study found TCR sharing across patients less clear than in mice, possibly for HLA reasons. Compared with normal scalp, lesional scalp had higher clonality and more expanded CD8+ clones.

The CDR3 length is 15 residues. Germline-derived CDR1 and CDR2 are SGHDT and YYEEEE. J gave up 3 bases and V 4 bases, and 9 bases lay outside the gene matches. Sequencing used cDNA as its template, made by extracting RNA and reverse transcribing it. Data came from immunoSEQ multiplex PCR; TCRdb stores just in-frame clones and leaves some out. The table lists 90,000 to 120,000 clones, roughly 64% of them singletons. Sequenced material: CD8+ T cells sorted from blood. The gene calls are TRBV5-6 and TRBJ2-7; TRBD2 agrees at 8 bases. This sequence originates from a human donor in good health. The CDR3 here is CASSPTAGGHYEQYF. The CDR3 nucleotides read TGTGCCAGCAGCCCAACCGCGGGGGGTCACTACGAGCAGTACTTC.